This T cell receptor beta chain was retrieved from a study of blood T cells in healthy people across ages (dated by TCRdb to between 2014 and 2017). Notes on the research overall: In model experiments, roughly one uniquely barcoded TCR beta cDNA molecule per two T cells was captured by template switching. The study analyzed two additional independent replicas of 1 million unique cDNA reads from the same blood draw for two donors, one aged 18 to 30 and one aged 80 or older. Four age groups were formed from the donors: young (average about 16 years), middle-aged (just under 40), aged (about 62) and long-lived (more than 75). Using deep sequencing normalized with unique cDNA molecular identifiers, the study measured how TCR beta repertoire diversity changes with age.

V has 0 bases trimmed and J has 3 bases trimmed; junction bases matching no gene number 4. As encoded in the germline V gene, CDR1 is SGDLS while CDR2 is YYNGEE. The CDR3 numbers 16 residues from cysteine through phenylalanine. The entry retains the CDR3 DNA only, 48 bases that are in frame from base 1. Systemically healthy Caucasian individuals from Russia, some 38 in total and aged about 6 to 90 years, were included as donors. Each donor gave ten milliliters of peripheral blood, drawn into EDTA-treated Vacutainer tubes. Ficoll-Paque density-gradient centrifugation was used to isolate PBMCs, with at least 6.5 million per sample. Total RNA was extracted from PBMCs with Trizol reagent, with at least 5 micrograms obtained per sample. For every donor, flow cytometry on a PBMC aliquot measured the percentage of naive CD45RAhigh/CD27high T cells. With respect to this clonotype: Its antigen remains unidentified. No base qualities exist here, and no much larger clone lies one base off it.

The library was produced with 5' RACE. The instrument given in TCRdb is Illumina HiSeq 2500. A second PCR of 7 to 11 cycles was performed with a sample-barcoded 5' primer and a J-beta primer mix. A template-switch 5' adaptor carrying 12 random nucleotides introduced a unique molecular identifier onto each TCR beta cDNA molecule. Each sample yielded at least 2.5 million CDR3-containing paired-end reads. First-strand cDNA was synthesized from all RNA with the Mint cDNA synthesis kit, primed by a TRBC-specific oligonucleotide. After uracil-DNA glycosylase treatment, a first 18-cycle PCR used universal primers M1SS and BC2_uni_R on all cDNA. The study's own analysis went as follows. For normalization, 1 million high-quality reads, each with a distinct molecular identifier, were randomly selected from each sample. Reads sharing molecular identifiers were discarded rather than binned into consensus sequences. MiTCR, set to a Q25 quality threshold and the strictest error-elimination algorithm, was used for CDR3 identification, clonotype clustering and error correction. A nonparametric unseen species model with Euler transformation was used to estimate lower-bound total TCR beta diversity. TCRdb trimmed the raw reads at Q25, called clones with MiXCR and kept productive beta chains. One record per CDR3 amino acid sequence lists the most common genes and DNA. The V and J calls and clone size come from TCRdb's table, not from the authors' own analysis. The sample profile shows some 890,000 distinct CDR3 sequences; 29% of them were found once. 10% of the sample is taken by the ten largest.

What the research found in general, with its limitations: As age increased, observed TCR beta diversity per million T cells dropped in a roughly linear way, and a significant reduction was already evident by age roughly 40. Compared with the aged group, more naive CD4+ T cells, fewer expanded clones and increased TCR diversity were shown by the long-lived group, suggesting age selection. Since profiling was done on bulk unsorted PBMCs, naive and antigen-experienced compartments could not be conclusively compared. A strong correlation was found between observed TCR beta diversity and the percentage of naive T cells measured by flow cytometry. Estimates of total diversity based on one million sequenced T cells were regarded as lower bounds and as underestimates. The CMV infection status of donors was not known, potentially confounding age-related changes in expanded clonotypes.

These data were also filed under a second study, of T cells of mothers and their children. As described in the second report: Nine systemically healthy Caucasian individuals served as donors, namely three mothers together with their six children. cDNA synthesis used all of the extracted RNA, with around 1.5 ug of RNA in each 15 ul reaction. In the second PCR, the M1S primer added sample barcodes and 2-4 random nucleotides. Each mother yielded over 9.5 million TCR beta CDR3 reads and each child 3 million to 3.5 million reads. In both related and unrelated pairs, thymic selection shapes the output of TCR recombination in a similar way, with inherited differences having only a minor effect. Related mother-child pairs always showed normalized repertoire overlap that was slightly higher than in unrelated mother-child pairs, though the difference was never significant. With a sensitivity of 90 to 100 clones per million clonotypes, no persistent microchimeric T cell clones were detected. Deep NGS was used in the study to compare the TCR beta repertoires of mothers and children and to look for features that separate related mother-child pairs from unrelated individuals. Mothers averaged approximately 40 +/- 4 years of age and children averaged roughly 10 +/- 4 years. After adapters were ligated using NEBNext reagents, the libraries underwent 100+100 nt paired-end sequencing on an Illumina HiSeq 2000. To prevent cross-contamination, the mother and child libraries were prepared a month apart and were sequenced in separate runs. For each donor, somewhere between roughly 450,000 and 2,200,000 distinct TCR beta clonotypes were identified. Naive TCR beta clonotypes were estimated from low-frequency clonotypes matched to each donor's FACS-determined naive share, without sorting.

This receptor chain uses TRBV9 and TRBJ1-5; 9 bases in the middle match TRBD1. The source material was blood. This sequence was found in a woman between 35 and 50 years old in good health. This receptor carries the CDR3 CASSVGTGASNQPQHF. The DNA sequence reads TGTGCCAGCAGCGTAGGGACAGGGGCGTCCAATCAGCCCCAGCATTTT.